This TCR beta chain was sequenced in a study of a mutant IDH1 vaccine in newly diagnosed glioma. Profiled with immunoSEQ multiplex PCR; TCRdb holds only in-frame clones, not every one. Of roughly 40,000 clones listed, approximately 89% are singletons. Described time point: week 5, during vaccination. What each vaccine dose contained was 300 ug of mutant IDH1 20-mer peptide, accompanied by topical imiquimod. As for this clone: Its target is unknown.

CDR3 size: 16 residues. CDR1 is SGHVS, CDR2 FQNEAQ, per germline. Trimming cost V 1 base and J 7 bases, with 19 bases left between them. The material sequenced was PBMCs, taken from a glioma patient whose treatment included an IDH1 peptide vaccine. The receptor comes from a man over 45 with glioma. The chain joins TRBV7-8 to TRBJ1-1; D call uncertain. The CDR3 loop is CASSLEVPQELSEAFF. The CDR3 DNA is TGTGCCAGCAGCTTAGAAGTGCCTCAAGAATTGAGTGAAGCTTTCTTT. Combining the CDR3 with reference TRBV7-8 and TRBJ1-1 gives the whole variable domain GAGVSQSPRYKVAKRGQDVALRCDPISGHVSLFWYQQALGQGPEFLTYFQNEAQLDKSGLPSDRFFAERPEGSVSTLKIQRTQQEDSAVYLCASSLEVPQELSEAFFGQGTRLTVV.